This TCR beta chain was found in a study of identical twins. The CDR3 spans 14 residues. Germline values: CDR1 SQVTM, CDR2 ANQGSEA. J lost 3 bases, V lost 7 bases, and 9 bases had no gene match. A single record per CDR3 protein comes from TCRdb applying MiXCR to the 5' RACE reads. The table records 420,000 or so distinct CDR3 sequences, 18% of them present only once. This sequence was found in a man between 45 and 60 years old in good health. This chain links TRBV29-1 with TRBJ2-1, with 7 positions matching TRBD2. Sequenced: naive T cells sorted from blood. The CDR3 protein is CSGRPREYYNEQFF. CDR3 in DNA: TGCAGCGGCCGCCCGCGGGAGTACTACAATGAGCAGTTCTTC.